This T cell receptor beta chain was identified during a study of T cells after posttransplantation cyclophosphamide listed by TCRdb under 2016. General notes on the study: Using TRB sequencing, the study followed how the T cell repertoire reconstituted after myeloablative bone marrow transplantation in which posttransplantation cyclophosphamide served as GVHD prophylaxis. Samples from about 32 PTCy-treated patients and 15 to 20 related bone marrow donors of those patients were subjected to antigen receptor sequencing. Blood from all 30 or so PTCy patients with 1-year posttransplant specimens was subjected to TRB sequencing. TRB sequencing was also done on up to roughly 3 additional blood samples from 2 to 5.2 years after transplant in 3 patients, and on pretransplant blood from 4 patients. TRA and TRB clonality were tightly correlated in 9 samples, so subsequent TCR analyses focused on TRB only. Public TRB sequences were checked against a database of over 3,500 sequences associated with responses to pathogens, tumor antigens, self-antigens and alloantigens. Overall results and qualifications from the work: The TRB repertoires of T cells infiltrating skin or GI tract showed only limited overlap with the TRB repertoires of T cells in blood. Donor-recipient similarity was low at 1-2 months but rose over the first year, and later blood repertoires were often dominated by donor CD8+ memory clones. Across the 35 to 45 patients, TRB clonality was highly associated with recipient CMV seropositivity and CMV reactivation, and diversity with PTCy was similar to that in the CNI/methotrexate controls.

Genomic DNA was used for TRB sequencing, which was performed with the immunoSEQ assay at survey resolution or with the hsTCRB kit. Regarding the original processing steps: Initial read processing used immunoSEQ software, and repertoire analyses used the LymphoSeq R package. Clonality was computed as 1 minus normalized Shannon entropy, and a Gini coefficient was also calculated for each TRB dataset. Phenotypes of unsorted samples were inferred by mapping TRB sequences from sorted subsets of the recipient or donor onto unsorted samples of the same recipient. Entries here come from immuneACCESS through TCRdb and include only in-frame sequences with V and J called. Some clones fail to appear in such tables; in the studies checked, an unresolved V gene covers under half of the shortfall, and the cause of the remainder is unknown. Clone size and the V and J calls come from that table; the DNA yielded D and trimming. The table for this sample lists about 5,000 clones; approximately 83% of them were counted only once. Approximately 2.8% of the sample is in the top ten clones.

The treatment or condition label here, explained by the study, means: high-dose cyclophosphamide on days +3 and +4 as single-agent GVHD prophylaxis. For conditioning, the PTCy patients got busulfan and fludarabine, then a related or unrelated marrow graft, followed by cyclophosphamide on days +3 and +4. PTCy-treated patients were drawn from a prospective multi-institutional clinical trial. Mononuclear cells from peripheral blood and bone marrow were separated by Ficoll-Hypaque density centrifugation and then cryopreserved. FACS on a FACSAria II was used to sort CD4+ and CD8+ T cells, including the naive and memory subsets. Notes on this clone: Its recognized antigen is unknown. No base quality values were provided; no much bigger clone lies one nucleotide off.

The sample in question was CD4+ T cells sorted from blood, obtained around 370 days after allogeneic stem cell transplant with posttransplant cyclophosphamide. This TCR was recovered from a male patient between 45 and 60 years old who received an allogeneic stem cell transplant from a related donor and was CMV-positive. After transplantation, some T cells may belong to the graft donor instead of the recipient.

The encoded CDR3 is CASSWGQGGTEAFF. Read as DNA, the sequence is TGTGCCAGCAGCTGGGGACAGGGTGGCACTGAAGCTTTCTTT. The chain links TRBV5-4 with TRBJ1-1, with 9 bases in between that match TRBD1. V lost 3 bases and J lost 4 bases, and the count of bases not matched to a germline gene is 4. Measured from the cysteine to the phenylalanine, the CDR3 is 14 residues long. Kept here is only the CDR3 DNA, which spans 42 bases and is read in frame from base 1. The CDR1 and CDR2 encoded by the germline V gene (reference sequence) are SGHNT and YYREEE.